This paragraph covers one T cell receptor beta chain sequence. This sample was taken from a study of T cells after yellow fever vaccination. Study-wide results and caveats: Once the booster was given, most primary-vaccination clones reappeared, at approximately 97% for CD4 and approximately 88% for CD8.

Germline CDR1 reads SGHRS; CDR2 reads YFSETQ. Between the trimmed V and J ends, which lost 4 bases and 7 bases, there was a span of 21 bases. The CDR3 has 17 residues. TCRdb re-analysed the 5' RACE reads in MiXCR, keeping a single row per CDR3 protein. The data show 35,000 to 55,000 distinct CDR3 sequences, around 6.8% seen once. This sequence was found in a man younger than 40 who received the YFV17D yellow fever vaccine. The chain employs TRBV5-1 and TRBJ1-6; no clear D gene. Material: PBMCs, either bulk or a sorted T-cell subset (CD4+, CD8+, memory, or dextramer-sorted; not recorded which), obtained 45 days after the yellow fever booster vaccination. The CDR3 sequence: CASSLPEPFSQNSPLHF. DNA for the CDR3: TGCGCCAGCAGCCTCCCGGAGCCATTCTCCCAGAATTCACCCCTCCACTTT.